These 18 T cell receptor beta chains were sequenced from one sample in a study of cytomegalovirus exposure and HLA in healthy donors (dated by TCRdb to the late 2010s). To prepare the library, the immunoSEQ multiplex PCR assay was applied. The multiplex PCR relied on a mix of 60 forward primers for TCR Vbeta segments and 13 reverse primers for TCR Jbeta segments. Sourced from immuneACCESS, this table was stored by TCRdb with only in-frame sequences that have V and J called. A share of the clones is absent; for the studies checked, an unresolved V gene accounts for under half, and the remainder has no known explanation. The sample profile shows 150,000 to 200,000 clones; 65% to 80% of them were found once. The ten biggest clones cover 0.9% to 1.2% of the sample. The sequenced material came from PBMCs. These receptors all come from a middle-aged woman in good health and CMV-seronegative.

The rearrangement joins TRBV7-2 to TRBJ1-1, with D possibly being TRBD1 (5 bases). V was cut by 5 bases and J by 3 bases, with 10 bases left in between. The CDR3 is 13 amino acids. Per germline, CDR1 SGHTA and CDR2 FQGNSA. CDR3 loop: CASSLGQHTEAFF. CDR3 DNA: TGTGCCAGCAGCCTGGGGCAGCACACTGAAGCTTTCTTT.

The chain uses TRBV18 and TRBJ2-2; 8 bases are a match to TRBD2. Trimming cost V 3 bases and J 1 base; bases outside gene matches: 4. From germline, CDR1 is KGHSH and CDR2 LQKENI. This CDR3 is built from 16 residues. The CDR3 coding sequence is TGTGCCAGCTCACCTCGGGGGGGCTGGAACACCGGGGAGCTGTTTTTT. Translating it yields CASSPRGGWNTGELFF.

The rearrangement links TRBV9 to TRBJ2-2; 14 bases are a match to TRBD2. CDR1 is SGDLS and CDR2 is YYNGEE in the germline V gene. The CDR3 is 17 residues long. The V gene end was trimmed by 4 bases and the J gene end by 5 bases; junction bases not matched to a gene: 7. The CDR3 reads CASSRGLAGAVTGELFF. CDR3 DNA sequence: TGTGCCAGCAGCCGGGGACTAGCGGGAGCCGTAACCGGGGAGCTGTTTTTT.

The CDR3 DNA reads as TGCGCCAGCAGTGAGTTTACTAGAGACCGGGACAGGGTGAAAGGCTATGGCTACACCTTC. This translates into CASSEFTRDRDRVKGYGYTF. This sequence joins TRBV10-1 and TRBJ1-2; 9 bases agree with TRBD1. Germline lookup yields CDR1 WNHNN and CDR2 SYGVQD (reference sequence). After removal of 1 base from V and 4 bases from J, the junction contained 19 bases not matched to a gene. This CDR3 has 20 residues.

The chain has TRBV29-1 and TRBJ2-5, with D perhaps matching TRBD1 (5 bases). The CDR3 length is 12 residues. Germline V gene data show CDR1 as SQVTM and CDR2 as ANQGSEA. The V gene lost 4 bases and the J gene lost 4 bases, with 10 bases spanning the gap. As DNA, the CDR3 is TGCAGCGTTGCAGGGCAGGGAGAGACCCAGTACTTC. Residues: CSVAGQGETQYF.

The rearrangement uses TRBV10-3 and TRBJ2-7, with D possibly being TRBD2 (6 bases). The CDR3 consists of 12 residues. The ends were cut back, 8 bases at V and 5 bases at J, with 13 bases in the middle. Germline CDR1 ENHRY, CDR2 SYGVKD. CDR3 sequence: CAIGREAHEQYV. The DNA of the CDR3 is TGTGCCATCGGCAGGGAGGCCCACGAGCAGTACGTC.

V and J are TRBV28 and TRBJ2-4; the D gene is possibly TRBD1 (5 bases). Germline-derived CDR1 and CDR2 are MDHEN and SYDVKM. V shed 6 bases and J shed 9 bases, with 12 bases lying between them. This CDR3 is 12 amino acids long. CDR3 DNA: TGTGCCAGCAGGGGGCTGGGGCTCATTCAGTACTTC. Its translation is CASRGLGLIQYF.

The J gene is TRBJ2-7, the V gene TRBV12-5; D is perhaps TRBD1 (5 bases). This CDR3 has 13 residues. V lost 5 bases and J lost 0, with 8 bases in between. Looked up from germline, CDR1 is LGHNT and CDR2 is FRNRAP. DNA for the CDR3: TGTGCTAGTGGTCAGGGTATCTCCTACGAGCAGTACGTC. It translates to CASGQGISYEQYV.

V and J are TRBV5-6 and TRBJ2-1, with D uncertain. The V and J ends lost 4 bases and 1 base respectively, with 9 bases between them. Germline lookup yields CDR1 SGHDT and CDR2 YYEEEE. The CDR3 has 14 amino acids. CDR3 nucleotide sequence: TGTGCCAGCAGCCTCTTCCAGTCCTACAATGAGCAGTTCTTC. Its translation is CASSLFQSYNEQFF.

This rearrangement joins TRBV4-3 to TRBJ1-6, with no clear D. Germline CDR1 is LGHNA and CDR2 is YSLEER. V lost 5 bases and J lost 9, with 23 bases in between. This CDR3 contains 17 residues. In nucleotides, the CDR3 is TGCGCCAGCAGCTTAGAAAAGCCGGGAGTAGAAGGTTCACCCCTCCACTTT. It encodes CASSLEKPGVEGSPLHF.

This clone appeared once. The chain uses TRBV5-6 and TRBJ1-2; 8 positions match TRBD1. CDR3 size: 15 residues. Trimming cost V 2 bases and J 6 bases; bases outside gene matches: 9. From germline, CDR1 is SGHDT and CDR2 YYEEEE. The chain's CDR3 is CASSFLGQGRNGYTF. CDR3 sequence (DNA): TGTGCCAGCAGCTTCTTAGGACAGGGCAGAAATGGCTACACCTTC. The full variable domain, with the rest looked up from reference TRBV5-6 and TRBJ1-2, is DAGVTQSPTHLIKTRGQQVTLRCSPKSGHDTVSWYQQALGQGPQFIFQYYEEEERQRGNFPDRFSGHQFPNYSSELNVNALLLGDSALYLCASSFLGQGRNGYTFGSGTRLTVV.

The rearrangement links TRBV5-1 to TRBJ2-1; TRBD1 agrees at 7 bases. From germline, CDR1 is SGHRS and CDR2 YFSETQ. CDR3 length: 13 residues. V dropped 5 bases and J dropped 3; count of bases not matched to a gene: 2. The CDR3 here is CASRGQNYNEQFF. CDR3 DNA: TGCGCCAGCAGGGGACAGAACTACAATGAGCAGTTCTTC.

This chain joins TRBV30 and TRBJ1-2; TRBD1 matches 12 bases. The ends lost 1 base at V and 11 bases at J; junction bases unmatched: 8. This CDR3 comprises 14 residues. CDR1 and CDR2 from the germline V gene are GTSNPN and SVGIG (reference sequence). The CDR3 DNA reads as TGTGCCTGGAGTGGCGGGACAGGGGGCGTAGGTTACACCTTC. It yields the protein CAWSGGTGGVGYTF.

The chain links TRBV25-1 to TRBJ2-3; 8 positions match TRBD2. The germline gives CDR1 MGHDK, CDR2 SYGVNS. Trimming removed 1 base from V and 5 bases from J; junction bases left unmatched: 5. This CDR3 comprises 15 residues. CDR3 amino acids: CASSESGLAQDTQYF. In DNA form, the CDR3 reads TGTGCCAGCAGTGAATCTGGACTAGCCCAAGATACGCAGTATTTT.

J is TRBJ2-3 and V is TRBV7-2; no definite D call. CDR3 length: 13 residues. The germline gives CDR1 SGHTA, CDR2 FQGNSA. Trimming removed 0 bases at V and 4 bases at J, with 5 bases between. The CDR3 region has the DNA TGTGCCAGCAGCTTAGCGTCGGCAGATACGCAGTATTTT. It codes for CASSLASADTQYF.

CDR3 amino acids: CATVGGYFSGTEAFF. Written as DNA, the CDR3 is TGTGCCACCGTGGGGGGATACTTCTCGGGCACTGAAGCTTTCTTT. The chain combines TRBV6-5 with TRBJ1-1; D perhaps matches TRBD1 (5 bases). Trimming left V 10 bases short and J 4 bases short, with 22 bases between. CDR3 length: 15 residues. The germline CDR1 and CDR2 sequences are MNHEY and SVGAGI.

In DNA, the CDR3 is TGTGCCAGCAGCCGGGCAATAGCGGGGGACAATGAGCAGTTCTTC. This codes for CASSRAIAGDNEQFF. V and J are TRBV7-2 and TRBJ2-1, with 9 bases identical to TRBD2. V was pared by 5 bases and J by 5 bases, with 7 bases of the junction left unmatched. The germline gives CDR1 SGHTA, CDR2 FQGNSA. The CDR3 loop spans 15 amino acids.

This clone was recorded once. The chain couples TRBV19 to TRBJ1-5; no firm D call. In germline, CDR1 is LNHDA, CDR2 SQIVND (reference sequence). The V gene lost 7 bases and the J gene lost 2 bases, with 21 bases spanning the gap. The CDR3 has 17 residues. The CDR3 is CASKNFGPLGGNQPQHF. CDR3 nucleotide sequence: TGTGCCAGTAAAAACTTCGGACCCCTCGGGGGCAATCAGCCCCAGCATTTT.